Listed here is a single T cell receptor (beta chain). The antigen is unknown. This sample was taken from a study of cytomegalovirus exposure and HLA in healthy donors. Study observations and caveats: A later analysis associated some 18,000 TCR beta sequences with HLA alleles at a 0.05 false discovery rate.

Germline V CDR1 and CDR2: SGHDN, FVKESK. The CDR3 contains 12 residues. Trimming left V 1 base short and J 5 bases short, with 6 bases between. It was with 60 Vbeta and 13 Jbeta primers that the PCR ran. Profiling relied on immunoSEQ multiplex PCR, and the TCRdb table lists in-frame clones only, not all of them. Of more than 90,000 clones detected, around 76% appear once; the ten largest clones hold 7.5% to 9.5%. The V gene is TRBV14, the J gene TRBJ2-7; the D is unclear. This clonotype was sampled from a human donor in good health. Sequenced material: PBMCs. The CDR3 DNA reads TGTGCCAGCAGCCAAGGTTATGACGAGCAGTACTTC. Amino acid sequence: CASSQGYDEQYF. The full variable domain, rest sourced from reference TRBV14 and TRBJ2-7, is EAGVTQFPSHSVIEKGQTVTLRCDPISGHDNLYWYRRVMGKEIKFLLHFVKESKQDESGMPNNRFLAERTGGTYSTLKVQPAELEDSGVYFCASSQGYDEQYFGPGTRLTVT.